These T cell receptor beta chains were read from a single sample in a study of shared T cell receptors in the human thymus. Measured with immunoSEQ multiplex PCR; TCRdb has only the in-frame clones, and not every one. This sample has roughly 68,000 clones; roughly 96% occur once, and the top ten carry about 0.03%. Source material: thymocytes. Receptors originate from a human donor. The CDR3 runs from the conserved cysteine through the conserved F or W. The order of the fields is CDR3 protein, CDR3 DNA, J gene, D gene, clone size, V gene. A D gene is named only where the DNA matches it firmly. Clone sizes are given selectively: once, few, many, or a class where the clone is expanded.

CDR3aa: CATSITGIGYEQYF
CDR3nt: TGTGCCACCAGCATAACAGGGATAGGCTACGAGCAGTACTTC
j_gene: TRBJ2-7
d_gene: .
abundance: .
v_gene: TRBV15

CDR3aa: CASSSNSDGANVLTF
CDR3nt: TGCGCCAGCAGCTCGAATTCTGATGGGGCCAACGTCCTGACTTTC
j_gene: TRBJ2-6
d_gene: .
abundance: .
v_gene: TRBV5-1

CDR3aa: CASSVKNGTGVTGNTIYF
CDR3nt: TGTGCCAGCAGTGTGAAGAACGGGACAGGGGTTACTGGAAACACCATATATTTT
j_gene: TRBJ1-3
d_gene: TRBD1
abundance: .
v_gene: TRBV28

CDR3aa: CASSLSPSGEKLFF
CDR3nt: TGTGCCAGCAGCTTATCGCCCTCCGGGGAAAAACTGTTTTTT
j_gene: TRBJ1-4
d_gene: .
abundance: .
v_gene: TRBV7-6

CDR3aa: CASSPKDRYTSEQYF
CDR3nt: TGTGCCAGCTCACCCAAGGACAGGTATACCTCCGAGCAGTACTTC
j_gene: TRBJ2-7
d_gene: TRBD1
abundance: .
v_gene: TRBV18

CDR3aa: CASSPKHGTEAFF
CDR3nt: TGCGCCAGCAGCCCAAAACACGGAACTGAAGCTTTCTTT
j_gene: TRBJ1-1
d_gene: .
abundance: .
v_gene: TRBV4-1

CDR3aa: CASSFRTLDTQYF
CDR3nt: TGTGCCAGCAGCTTCCGGACTCTCGATACGCAGTATTTT
j_gene: TRBJ2-3
d_gene: .
abundance: .
v_gene: TRBV7-8

CDR3aa: CASSQVRVRGADTQYF
CDR3nt: TGCGCCAGCAGCCAAGTTCGAGTCAGGGGGGCAGATACGCAGTATTTT
j_gene: TRBJ2-3
d_gene: .
abundance: .
v_gene: TRBV4-3

CDR3aa: CASTGVVSTEAFF
CDR3nt: TGTGCCAGTACAGGGGTAGTGAGCACTGAAGCTTTCTTT
j_gene: TRBJ1-1
d_gene: TRBD1
abundance: .
v_gene: TRBV11-2

CDR3aa: CASSPGSAANSNQPQHF
CDR3nt: TGTGCCAGCAGTCCCGGGTCGGCAGCAAATAGCAATCAGCCCCAGCATTTT
j_gene: TRBJ1-5
d_gene: .
abundance: .
v_gene: TRBV28

CDR3aa: CASSWRGTRDTGELFF
CDR3nt: TGTGCCAGCAGTTGGCGGGGGACGAGGGACACCGGGGAGCTGTTTTTT
j_gene: TRBJ2-2
d_gene: TRBD2
abundance: .
v_gene: TRBV7-3

CDR3aa: CAISPGQGPDGYTF
CDR3nt: TGTGCCATCAGCCCGGGACAGGGACCGGACGGCTACACCTTC
j_gene: TRBJ1-2
d_gene: TRBD1
abundance: .
v_gene: TRBV10-3

CDR3aa: CASSQPGTGQGSNQPQHF
CDR3nt: TGTGCCAGCAGCCAGCCAGGGACAGGACAAGGGAGCAATCAGCCCCAGCATTTT
j_gene: TRBJ1-5
d_gene: TRBD1
abundance: once
v_gene: TRBV4-2

CDR3aa: CASSSTDGTGDQPQHF
CDR3nt: TGTGCCAGCAGCTCAACGGACGGGACAGGGGATCAGCCCCAGCATTTT
j_gene: TRBJ1-5
d_gene: TRBD1
abundance: .
v_gene: TRBV7-6

CDR3aa: CASSYPLRSSGDSADTQYF
CDR3nt: TGTGCCAGCAGTTACCCCCTTAGGAGTAGCGGGGACTCCGCAGATACGCAGTATTTT
j_gene: TRBJ2-3
d_gene: TRBD2
abundance: .
v_gene: TRBV28

CDR3aa: CASSHGGPGTDGYCGYTF
CDR3nt: TGCGCCAGCAGCCACGGGGGGCCTGGGACAGATGGGTATTGTGGCTACACCTTC
j_gene: TRBJ1-2
d_gene: TRBD1
abundance: once
v_gene: TRBV4-3

CDR3aa: CASSRQRPKTGWFDEQYF
CDR3nt: TGCGCCAGCAGCCGACAACGGCCCAAGACAGGGTGGTTCGACGAGCAGTACTTC
j_gene: TRBJ2-7
d_gene: TRBD1
abundance: .
v_gene: TRBV4-1